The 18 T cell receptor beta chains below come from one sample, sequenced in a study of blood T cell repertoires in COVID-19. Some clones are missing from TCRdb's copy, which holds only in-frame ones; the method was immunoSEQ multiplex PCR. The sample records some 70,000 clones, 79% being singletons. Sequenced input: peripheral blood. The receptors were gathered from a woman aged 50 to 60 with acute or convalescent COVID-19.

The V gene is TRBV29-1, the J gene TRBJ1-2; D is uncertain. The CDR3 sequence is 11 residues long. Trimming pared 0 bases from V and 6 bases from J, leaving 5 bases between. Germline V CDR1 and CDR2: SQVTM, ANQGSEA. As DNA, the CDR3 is TGCAGCGTTGAAGATCTCGATGGCTACACCTTC. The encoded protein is CSVEDLDGYTF.

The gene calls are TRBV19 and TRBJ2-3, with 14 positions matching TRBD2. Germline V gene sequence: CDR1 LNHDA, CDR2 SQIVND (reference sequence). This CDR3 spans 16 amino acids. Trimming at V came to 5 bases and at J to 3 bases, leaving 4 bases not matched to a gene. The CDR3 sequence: CASSWGTSGRTDTQYF. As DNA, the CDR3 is TGTGCCAGTAGTTGGGGGACTAGCGGGAGAACAGATACGCAGTATTTT.

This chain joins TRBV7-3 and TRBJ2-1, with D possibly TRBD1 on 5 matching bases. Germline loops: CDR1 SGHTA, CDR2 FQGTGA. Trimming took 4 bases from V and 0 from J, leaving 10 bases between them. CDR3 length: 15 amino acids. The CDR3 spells CASSYGHSSYNEQFF. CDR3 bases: TGTGCCAGCAGCTACGGACACAGCTCCTACAATGAGCAGTTCTTC.

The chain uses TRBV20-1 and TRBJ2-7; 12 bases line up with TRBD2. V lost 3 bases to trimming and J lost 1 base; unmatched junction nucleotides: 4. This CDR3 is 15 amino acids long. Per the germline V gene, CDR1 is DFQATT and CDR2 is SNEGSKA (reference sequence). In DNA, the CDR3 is TGCAGTGCTAGTCGTCTAGCGGGAGGGTCCTACGAGCAGTACTTC. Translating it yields CSASRLAGGSYEQYF.

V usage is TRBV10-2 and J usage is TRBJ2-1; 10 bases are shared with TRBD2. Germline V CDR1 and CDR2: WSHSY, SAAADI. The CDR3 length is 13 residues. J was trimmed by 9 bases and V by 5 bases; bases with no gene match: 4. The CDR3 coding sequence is TGCGCCAGCAGTTTCCAGCGGGAGGGTGAGCAGTTCTTC. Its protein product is CASSFQREGEQFF.

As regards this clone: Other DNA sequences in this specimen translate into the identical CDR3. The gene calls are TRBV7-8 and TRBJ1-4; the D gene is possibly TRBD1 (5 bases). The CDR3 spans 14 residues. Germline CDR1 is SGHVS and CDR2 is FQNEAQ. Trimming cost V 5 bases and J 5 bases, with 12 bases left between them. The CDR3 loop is CASSQDSPNEKLFF. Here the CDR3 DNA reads TGTGCCAGCAGCCAAGACAGCCCCAATGAAAAACTGTTTTTT.

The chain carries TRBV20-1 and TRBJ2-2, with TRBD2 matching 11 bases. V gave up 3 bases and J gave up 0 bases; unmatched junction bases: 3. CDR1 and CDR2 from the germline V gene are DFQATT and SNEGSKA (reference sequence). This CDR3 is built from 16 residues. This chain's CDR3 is CSASKLAGANTGELFF. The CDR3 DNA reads TGCAGTGCTAGTAAACTAGCGGGAGCGAACACCGGGGAGCTGTTTTTT.

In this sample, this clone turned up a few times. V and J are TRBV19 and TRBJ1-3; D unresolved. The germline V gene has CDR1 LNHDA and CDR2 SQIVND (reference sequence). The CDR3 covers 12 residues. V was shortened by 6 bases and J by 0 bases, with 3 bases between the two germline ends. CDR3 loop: CASRSSGNTIYF. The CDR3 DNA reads TGTGCCAGTAGGAGCTCTGGAAACACCATATATTTT. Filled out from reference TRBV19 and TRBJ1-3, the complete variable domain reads DGGITQSPKYLFRKEGQNVTLSCEQNLNHDAMYWYRQDPGQGLRLIYYSQIVNDFQKGDIAEGYSVSREKKESFPLTVTSAQKNPTAFYLCASRSSGNTIYFGEGSWLTVV.

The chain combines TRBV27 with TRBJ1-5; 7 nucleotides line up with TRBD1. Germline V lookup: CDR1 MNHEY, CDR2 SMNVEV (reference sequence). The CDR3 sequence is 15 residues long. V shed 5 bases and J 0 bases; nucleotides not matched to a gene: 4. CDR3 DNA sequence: TGTGCCAGCAGTACAGGGGCTTATAGCAATCAGCCCCAGCATTTT. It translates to CASSTGAYSNQPQHF.

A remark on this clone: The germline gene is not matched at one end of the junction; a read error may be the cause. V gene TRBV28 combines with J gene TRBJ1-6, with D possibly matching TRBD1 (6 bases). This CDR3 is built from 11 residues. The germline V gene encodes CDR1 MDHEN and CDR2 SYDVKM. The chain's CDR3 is CASSFWGLIDF. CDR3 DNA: TGTGCCAGCAGTTTCTGGGGGCTTATCGACTTT.

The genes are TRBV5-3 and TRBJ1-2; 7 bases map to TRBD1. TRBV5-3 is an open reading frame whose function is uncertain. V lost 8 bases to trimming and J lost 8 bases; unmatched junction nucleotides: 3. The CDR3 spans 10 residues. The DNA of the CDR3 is TGTGCCAGTGCGACAGGGGGCTACACCTTC. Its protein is CASATGGYTF.

CDR3 DNA: TGTGCCAGCACCAACCTCGGGACAGGGTTGCGACAGCCCCAGCATTTT. As protein: CASTNLGTGLRQPQHF. This rearrangement joins TRBV27 to TRBJ1-5; 9 bases are a match to TRBD1. With 7 bases clipped from V and 7 bases from J, the junction kept 14 bases outside the gene matches. CDR3 size: 16 residues. The germline V gene has CDR1 MNHEY and CDR2 SMNVEV (reference sequence).

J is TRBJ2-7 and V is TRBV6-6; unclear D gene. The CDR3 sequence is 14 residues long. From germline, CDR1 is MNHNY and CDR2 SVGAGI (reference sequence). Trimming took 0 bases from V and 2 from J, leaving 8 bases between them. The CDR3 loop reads CASSYSEITYEQYF. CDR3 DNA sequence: TGTGCCAGCAGTTACTCGGAGATCACCTACGAGCAGTACTTC.

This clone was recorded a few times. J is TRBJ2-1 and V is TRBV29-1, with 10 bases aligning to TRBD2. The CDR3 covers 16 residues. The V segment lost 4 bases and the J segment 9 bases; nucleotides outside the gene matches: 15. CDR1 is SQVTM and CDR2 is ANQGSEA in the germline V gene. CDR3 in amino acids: CSVVGYEREGRGEQFF. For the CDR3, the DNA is TGCAGCGTTGTGGGTTACGAGCGGGAGGGCCGGGGTGAGCAGTTCTTC.

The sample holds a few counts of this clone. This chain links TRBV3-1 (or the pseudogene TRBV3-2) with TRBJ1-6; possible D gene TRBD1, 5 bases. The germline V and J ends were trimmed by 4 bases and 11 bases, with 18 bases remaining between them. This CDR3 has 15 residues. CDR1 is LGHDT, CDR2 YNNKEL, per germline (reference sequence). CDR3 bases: TGTGCCAGCAGCCCGGGTACGGGGGGGTGGGCACCCCTCCACTTT. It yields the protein CASSPGTGGWAPLHF.

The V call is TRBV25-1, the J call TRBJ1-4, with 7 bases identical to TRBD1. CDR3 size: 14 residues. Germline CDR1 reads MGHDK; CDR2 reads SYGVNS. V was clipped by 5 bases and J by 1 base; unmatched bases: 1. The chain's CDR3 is CASSHRGTNEKLFF. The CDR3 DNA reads TGTGCCAGCAGTCACAGGGGAACTAATGAAAAACTGTTTTTT.

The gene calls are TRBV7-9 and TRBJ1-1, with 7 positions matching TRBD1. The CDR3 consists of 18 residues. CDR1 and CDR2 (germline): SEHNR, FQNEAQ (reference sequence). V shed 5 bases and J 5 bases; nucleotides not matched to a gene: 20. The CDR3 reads CASSPIRWVGAGGTEAFF. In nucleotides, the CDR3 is TGTGCCAGCAGCCCCATTCGCTGGGTGGGGGCAGGGGGGACTGAAGCTTTCTTT.

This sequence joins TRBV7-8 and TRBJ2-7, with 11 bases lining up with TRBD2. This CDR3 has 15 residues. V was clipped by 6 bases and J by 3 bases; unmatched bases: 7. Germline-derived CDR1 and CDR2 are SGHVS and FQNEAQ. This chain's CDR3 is CASSSRLAGNYEQYF. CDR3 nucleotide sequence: TGTGCCAGCAGTTCTCGACTAGCGGGAAACTACGAGCAGTACTTC.